This T cell receptor beta chain was sequenced during a study of cytomegalovirus exposure and HLA in healthy donors. About the research overall: Early released data had tens of millions of unique TCRs, all coming from HLA-typed donors.

This PCR relied on a set of 60 Vbeta primers and 13 Jbeta primers. Some clones are missing from TCRdb's copy, which holds only in-frame ones; the method was immunoSEQ multiplex PCR. Of some 170,000 clones in the sample, 87% were seen once. Trimming took off 0 bases at V and 2 bases at J, with 11 bases between the two ends. Germline CDR1 and CDR2: SGHTA and FQGNSA. The CDR3 has 16 amino acids. The sample was PBMCs. This receptor was taken from a woman in her twenties or thirties in good health and CMV-seronegative. The chain links TRBV7-2 to TRBJ1-3, with D tentatively TRBD1 (6 bases). This chain's CDR3 is CASSLAAGAPGNTIYF. For the CDR3, the DNA is TGTGCCAGCAGCTTAGCTGCAGGGGCGCCTGGAAACACCATATATTTT.